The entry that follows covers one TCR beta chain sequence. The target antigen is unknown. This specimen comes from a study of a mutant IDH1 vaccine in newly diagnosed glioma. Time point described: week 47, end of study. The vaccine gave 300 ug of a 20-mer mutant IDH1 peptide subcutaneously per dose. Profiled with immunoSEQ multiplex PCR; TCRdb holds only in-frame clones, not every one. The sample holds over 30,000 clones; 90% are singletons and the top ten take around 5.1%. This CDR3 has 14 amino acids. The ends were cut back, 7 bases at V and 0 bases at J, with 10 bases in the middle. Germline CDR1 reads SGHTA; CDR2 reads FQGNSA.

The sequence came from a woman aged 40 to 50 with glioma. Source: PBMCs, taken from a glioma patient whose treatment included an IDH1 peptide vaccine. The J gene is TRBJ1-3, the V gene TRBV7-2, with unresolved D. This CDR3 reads CASTMSRSGNTIYF. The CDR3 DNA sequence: TGTGCCAGCACCATGAGCCGCTCTGGAAACACCATATATTTT. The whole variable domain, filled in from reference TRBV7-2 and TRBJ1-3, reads GAGVSQSPSNKVTEKGKDVELRCDPISGHTALYWYRQSLGQGLEFLIYFQGNSAPDKSGLPSDRFSAERTGGSVSTLTIQRTQQEDSAVYLCASTMSRSGNTIYFGEGSWLTVV.